This passage covers 23 T cell receptor beta chains from one sample sequenced in a study of beta chain features in type 1 diabetes. For these receptors, no antigen is known. TCRB transcripts that were expressed got sequenced, as all of the isolated RNA had been reverse transcribed. The assay was immunoSEQ multiplex PCR, and TCRdb's table has in-frame clones only and misses some. This sample carries fewer than 400,000 clones, roughly 9% of them seen once, and the ten largest clones take around 1%. Study-level findings and limits: The study found moderately but significantly shorter TCRB CDR3s in all four CD4+ subsets of Type 1 diabetes patients.

Material for sequencing was central memory CD4+ T cells from blood. These receptors all come from a man between 25 and 39 years old with type 1 diabetes.

This clone was counted only a few times. The chain is built from TRBV5-1 and TRBJ2-6; D gene unclear. The CDR3 extends over 15 amino acids. Germline V gives CDR1 SGHRS, CDR2 YFSETQ. The V and J ends lost 2 bases and 0 bases respectively, with 6 bases between them. CDR3 residues: CASSLEHSGANVLTF. CDR3 DNA: TGCGCCAGCAGCTTAGAACACTCTGGGGCCAACGTCCTGACTTTC. Complete variable domain (other parts from reference TRBV5-1 and TRBJ2-6): KAGVTQTPRYLIKTRGQQVTLSCSPISGHRSVSWYQQTPGQGLQFLFEYFSETQRNKGNFPGRFSGRQFSNSRSEMNVSTLELGDSALYLCASSLEHSGANVLTFGAGSRLTVL.

This clone was picked up a small number of times. This sample also contains other DNA sequences that code for the same CDR3. The rearrangement links TRBV7-9 to TRBJ2-5; tentative D call: TRBD1 (5 bases). Germline CDR1 is SEHNR and CDR2 is FQNEAQ (reference sequence). The CDR3 has 13 residues. V dropped 4 bases and J dropped 1 base, with 7 bases sitting between them. CDR3 sequence: CASSWGPQETQYF. CDR3 nucleotides: TGTGCCAGCAGCTGGGGCCCCCAAGAGACCCAGTACTTC.

This clone was seen more than once but under ten times. V and J are TRBV14 and TRBJ2-3; 12 bases line up with TRBD2. CDR1 and CDR2 (germline): SGHDN, FVKESK. V lost 5 bases and J lost 2; bases outside the gene matches: 5. This CDR3 is built from 16 residues. The CDR3 sequence: CASSLRLAGATDTQYF. CDR3 sequence (DNA): TGTGCCAGCAGCTTACGACTAGCGGGGGCCACAGATACGCAGTATTTT.

The gene calls are TRBV29-1 and TRBJ1-3; D is possibly TRBD1 (6 bases). The CDR3 runs 13 residues. Germline V gene data show CDR1 as SQVTM and CDR2 as ANQGSEA. Trimming left V 6 bases short and J 2 bases short, with 11 bases between. This CDR3 is CSVATGPGNTIYF. CDR3 DNA sequence: TGCAGCGTCGCGACAGGCCCTGGAAACACCATATATTTT. Using reference TRBV29-1 and TRBJ1-3 for the parts outside the CDR3, the full variable domain is SAVISQKPSRDICQRGTSLTIQCQVDSQVTMMFWYRQQPGQSLTLIATANQGSEATYESGFVIDKFPISRPNLTFSTLTVSNMSPEDSSIYLCSVATGPGNTIYFGEGSWLTVV.

The chain couples TRBV9 to TRBJ2-3, with 8 bases fitting TRBD2. The CDR3 runs to 15 residues. Trimming at V came to 6 bases and at J to 6 bases, leaving 12 bases not matched to a gene. Germline V gene lookup returns CDR1 SGDLS and CDR2 YYNGEE. This CDR3 is CASKSGGGLGDTQYF. As DNA, the CDR3 is TGTGCCAGCAAGTCTGGCGGGGGGCTCGGGGATACGCAGTATTTT.

The V and J genes are TRBV11-3 and TRBJ1-5, with 8 bases matching TRBD1. The V and J ends lost 7 bases and 6 bases, in that order; junction bases with no gene match: 11. CDR1 SGHNT and CDR2 YENEEA come from the germline V gene. CDR3 length: 15 amino acids. The CDR3 DNA follows: TGTGCCAGCAAGACAGGGGCCCGAGCGGGTCAGCCCCAGCATTTT. It specifies CASKTGARAGQPQHF.

This clone appeared a few times. This chain uses TRBV4-3 with TRBJ2-3; D is unclear. Germline V CDR1 and CDR2: LGHNA, YSLEER. The CDR3 runs to 13 residues. Deletions cut 4 bases from V and 2 bases from J, with 7 bases between. The DNA for the CDR3 is TGCGCCAGCAGCCCGGGCAACACAGATACGCAGTATTTT. This codes for CASSPGNTDTQYF.

The V and J genes are TRBV7-2 and TRBJ1-2, with 8 bases lining up with TRBD1. This CDR3 contains 15 residues. CDR1 and CDR2 (germline): SGHTA, FQGNSA. Trimming took 2 bases from V and 4 from J; bases not matched to a gene: 6. CDR3 amino acids: CASSLMQGAGYGYTF. The CDR3 nucleotides read TGTGCCAGCAGCTTAATGCAGGGGGCGGGCTATGGCTACACCTTC.

A word on this clone: This same CDR3 is encoded by further DNA sequences in the sample. This chain links TRBV28 with TRBJ1-1; no clear D. Germline V gives CDR1 MDHEN, CDR2 SYDVKM. The CDR3 loop spans 12 amino acids. Trimming cost V 2 bases and J 5 bases, with 6 bases left between them. CDR3 DNA: TGTGCCAGCAGTTTAATGGGGACTGAAGCTTTCTTT. As protein: CASSLMGTEAFF. The whole variable domain, filled in from reference TRBV28 and TRBJ1-1, reads DVKVTQSSRYLVKRTGEKVFLECVQDMDHENMFWYRQDPGLGLRLIYFSYDVKMKEKGDIPEGYSVSREKKERFSLILESASTNQTSMYLCASSLMGTEAFFGQGTRLTVV.

This clone has more than one count but fewer than ten. The chain is built from TRBV30 and TRBJ2-3; 10 bases line up with TRBD2. The CDR3 length is 12 residues. From germline, CDR1 is GTSNPN and CDR2 SVGIG (reference sequence). V was pared by 7 bases and J by 4 bases, with 2 bases of the junction left unmatched. CDR3 residues: CAFSGGPDTQYF. In DNA form, the CDR3 reads TGTGCCTTTAGCGGGGGGCCAGATACGCAGTATTTT.

The V call is TRBV28, the J call TRBJ1-2; TRBD1 matches at 9 bases. V was clipped by 4 bases and J by 2 bases; unmatched bases: 8. CDR1 and CDR2 from the germline V gene are MDHEN and SYDVKM. CDR3 length: 16 amino acids. The CDR3, as DNA: TGTGCCAGCAGTTCTTTCACCGGGACAGGGAACTATGGCTACACCTTC. It yields the protein CASSSFTGTGNYGYTF.

This clone has a single count. V and J are TRBV19 and TRBJ1-5; D is possibly TRBD1 (6 bases). Germline-derived CDR1 and CDR2 are LNHDA and SQIVND (reference sequence). The CDR3 loop spans 17 amino acids. V shed 0 bases and J shed 3 bases, with 15 bases lying between them. The CDR3 sequence: CASSIDRGAGDNQPQHF. The CDR3 DNA is TGTGCCAGTAGTATAGATCGTGGGGCAGGGGACAATCAGCCCCAGCATTTT.

The J gene is TRBJ1-2, the V gene TRBV7-2, with D tentatively TRBD1 (5 bases). This CDR3 has 15 amino acids. V lost 1 base, J lost 2 bases, and 11 bases lay in between. Germline V gives CDR1 SGHTA, CDR2 FQGNSA. CDR3 sequence: CASSLVAGQNYGYTF. For the CDR3, the DNA is TGTGCCAGCAGCTTAGTTGCGGGGCAAAACTATGGCTACACCTTC.

The chain is built from TRBV9 and TRBJ2-2; 9 nucleotides match TRBD1. Germline CDR1 SGDLS, CDR2 YYNGEE. Losses at the gene ends were 3 bases for V and 4 bases for J; bases not matched to a gene: 7. The CDR3 contains 16 residues. DNA of the CDR3: TGTGCCAGCAGCGCAACAGGGGGCGTGAGCACCGGGGAGCTGTTTTTT. Its translation: CASSATGGVSTGELFF.

This clone was counted only a few times. Other nucleotide sequences in the sample specify the same CDR3. This sequence joins TRBV14 and TRBJ1-2; perhaps TRBD1 as D (5 bases). V was trimmed by 1 base and J by 4 bases, leaving 7 bases between them. CDR1 and CDR2 (germline): SGHDN, FVKESK. CDR3 length: 13 residues. The CDR3 reads CASSQAGPYGYTF. Written as DNA, the CDR3 is TGTGCCAGCAGCCAAGCAGGGCCCTATGGCTACACCTTC.

This clone has a single count. It differs at one base from a far larger clone, so likely a read error. The chain employs TRBV7-8 and TRBJ2-4; TRBD1 agrees at 7 bases. The CDR3 sequence is 15 residues long. V lost 0 bases, J lost 8 bases, and 7 bases stayed unmatched. Germline V gives CDR1 SGHVS, CDR2 FQNEAQ. The CDR3 spells CASSLAGQGEHIQYF. CDR3 bases: TGTGCCAGCAGCTTAGCCGGCCAGGGGGAGCACATTCAGTACTTC.

This clone was detected ten times or more. The sample holds other DNA sequences that translate to the same CDR3. V is TRBV7-2 and J is TRBJ2-3; 9 nucleotides agree with TRBD2. The CDR3 spans 15 residues. Germline V gives CDR1 SGHTA, CDR2 FQGNSA. J gave up 2 bases and V 5 bases, and 5 bases lay outside the gene matches. The CDR3 sequence: CASSRTSGYTDTQYF. CDR3 DNA: TGTGCCAGCAGCCGCACTAGCGGGTACACAGATACGCAGTATTTT.

This clone was recorded a few times. In DNA, the CDR3 is TGTGCCAGCAGATTGGACAGCGCGAACACCGGGGAGCTGTTTTTT. Its translation is CASRLDSANTGELFF. V gene TRBV2 combines with J gene TRBJ2-2, with a possible D match to TRBD1 (6 bases). V shed 6 bases and J shed 0 bases, with 11 bases lying between them. CDR3 length equals 15 residues. Germline CDR1 SNHLY, CDR2 FYNNEI.

This clone is a singleton in its sample. The V and J genes are TRBV10-2 and TRBJ2-2, with 8 nucleotides matching TRBD1. J gave up 13 bases and V 11 bases, and 12 bases lay outside the gene matches. This CDR3 has 12 residues. Germline V CDR1 and CDR2: WSHSY, SAAADI. CDR3 region: CAVEKGTGPLFF. In nucleotides, the CDR3 is TGCGCCGTCGAAAAGGGGACAGGCCCGCTGTTTTTT.

This clone was picked up a small number of times. The J gene is TRBJ2-3, the V gene TRBV7-2, with 14 bases matching TRBD2. Trimming at V came to 4 bases and at J to 7 bases, leaving 10 bases not matched to a gene. CDR1 and CDR2 (germline): SGHTA, FQGNSA. The CDR3 has 17 residues. The CDR3 here is CASSSGLAGAERNTQYF. In DNA form, the CDR3 reads TGTGCCAGCAGCTCGGGACTAGCGGGGGCCGAACGCAATACGCAGTATTTT.

This clone showed up just a few times. This chain uses TRBV10-1 with TRBJ2-3; D remains unclear. There are 14 residues in the CDR3. V was trimmed by 0 bases and J by 0 bases, leaving 4 bases between them. The germline V gene encodes CDR1 WNHNN and CDR2 SYGVQD (reference sequence). The CDR3 sequence: CASSESTSTDTQYF. Here the CDR3 DNA reads TGCGCCAGCAGTGAGTCTACTAGCACAGATACGCAGTATTTT.

The table lists this clone with a few counts. This rearrangement joins TRBV13 to TRBJ2-3; TRBD2 might be the D (6 bases). Germline V gene data show CDR1 as PRHDT and CDR2 as FYEKMQ (reference sequence). Trimming shortened V by 5 bases and J by 5 bases, and 17 bases separated the two germline ends. The CDR3 extends over 15 amino acids. The DNA for the CDR3 is TGTGCCAGCAGCACACAATCGGGGGTCAAAGATACGCAGTATTTT. Encoded protein: CASSTQSGVKDTQYF.

This sequence joins TRBV7-8 and TRBJ1-2; D uncertain. The germline CDR1 and CDR2 sequences are SGHVS and FQNEAQ. The CDR3 has 14 residues. V lost 6 bases, J lost 0 bases, and 11 bases lay in between. The CDR3 region has the DNA TGTGCCAGCAGGAAAAATTCCGCTAACTATGGCTACACCTTC. Translation gives CASRKNSANYGYTF.